This T cell receptor (beta chain) was found in a study of post-analysis software for immune sequencing data. Germline loops: CDR1 SQVTM, CDR2 ANQGSEA. V was pared by 6 bases and J by 2 bases, with 15 bases between. This CDR3 has 14 amino acids. This clonotype was recorded at least ten times. Its antigen is unidentified. Researchers reported that TCR beta cDNA libraries carried unique molecular identifiers. TCRdb fed the PCR reads into MiXCR, producing one record per CDR3 protein. Of about 160,000 distinct CDR3 sequences in the sample, about 37% are singletons; the top ten hold around 30%. Findings and limits, study-wide: Patients showed TRBV5-6, TRBV5-1 and TRBV20-1 among about five TRBV segments more frequent than in controls. Relative to controls, patients with multiple sclerosis showed significantly lower normalized Chao1 diversity.

The input for sequencing was blood, taken after autologous hematopoietic stem cell transplantation. This sequence joins TRBV29-1 and TRBJ2-3; D gene uncertain. The clonotype originates from a girl between 5 and 17 years old with multiple sclerosis. The CDR3 DNA is TGCAGCGTCCGCGGCGGATCGTCCACAGATACGCAGTATTTT. Amino acid sequence: CSVRGGSSTDTQYF.